Shown below are 26 T cell receptor beta chains from a single sample sequenced in a study of radiation and T cells in renal cell carcinoma. Using immunoSEQ multiplex PCR, the repertoire was profiled, and TCRdb retains in-frame clones only, with some absent. The data contain some 100,000 clones, around 80% of them seen just once; the ten biggest clones take up around 7.7%. Time point specified: blood 4 weeks post-SBRT, at nephrectomy. As for treatment: 15 Gy SBRT to primary tumor, nephrectomy 4 weeks later. The sequencing used blood, collected from a patient whose treatment included radiotherapy and nephrectomy. All receptors derive from a man aged 55 to 70 with renal cell carcinoma.

The gene calls are TRBV4-3 and TRBJ2-1; 8 bases map to TRBD2. Germline CDR1 LGHNA, CDR2 YSLEER. The CDR3 runs to 18 residues. The V gene end was trimmed by 7 bases and the J gene end by 0 bases; junction bases not matched to a gene: 14. CDR3 in DNA: TGCGCCAGCAACCCCGGGGACGGGAGGGCGGGCTCCTACAATGAGCAGTTCTTC. It translates to CASNPGDGRAGSYNEQFF.

The gene calls are TRBV9 and TRBJ2-7; tentative D call: TRBD1 (6 bases). This CDR3 is built from 13 residues. The germline gives CDR1 SGDLS, CDR2 YYNGEE. The ends were cut back, 0 bases at V and 4 bases at J, with 8 bases in the middle. DNA for the CDR3: TGTGCCAGCAGCGTAGGGACAGAGTACGAGCAGTACTTC. This translates into CASSVGTEYEQYF.

The V and J genes are TRBV6-5 and TRBJ2-4, with 9 positions matching TRBD2. Germline assignment: CDR1 MNHEY and CDR2 SVGAGI. The length of the CDR3 is 15 residues. V was clipped by 6 bases and J by 2 bases; unmatched bases: 5. CDR3 sequence: CASSEREASKNIQYF. The CDR3 coding sequence is TGTGCCAGCAGCGAGCGGGAGGCCTCCAAAAACATTCAGTACTTC.

The chain links TRBV12-5 to TRBJ2-1; D possibly corresponds to TRBD2 (5 bases). The CDR3 is 14 amino acids. The V and J ends lost 4 bases and 7 bases respectively, with 14 bases between them. Germline CDR1 LGHNT, CDR2 FRNRAP. As DNA, the CDR3 is TGTGCTAGTGGTTATGGACTTCCGGGTAATGAGCAGTTCTTC. This codes for CASGYGLPGNEQFF.

The V call is TRBV7-4, the J call TRBJ1-1; 7 bases fit TRBD1. V shed 3 bases and J 5 bases; nucleotides not matched to a gene: 9. There are 15 residues in the CDR3. The germline gives CDR1 SGHVT, CDR2 SQSDAQ. CDR3 loop: CASSFRRPGGTEAFF. CDR3 DNA: TGTGCCAGCAGCTTCCGGCGGCCAGGGGGGACTGAAGCTTTCTTT.

V and J are TRBV6-5 and TRBJ2-7; D assignment may be TRBD1 or TRBD2 (6 bases each). Trimming took off 0 bases at V and 2 bases at J, with 11 bases between the two ends. CDR1 and CDR2 (germline): MNHEY, SVGAGI. This CDR3 region has 15 residues. This CDR3 reads CASSYSWGATYEQYF. CDR3 nucleotides: TGTGCCAGCAGTTACTCATGGGGGGCTACCTACGAGCAGTACTTC.

The J gene is TRBJ2-2, the V gene TRBV11-2; TRBD1 is a possible D gene (5 bases). The CDR3 is 15 amino acids. Looked up from germline, CDR1 is SGHAT and CDR2 is FQNNGV. V was trimmed by 7 bases and J by 3 bases, leaving 15 bases between them. The CDR3 sequence is CASTPLDKYTGELFF. CDR3 DNA: TGTGCCAGCACCCCGTTGGACAAATACACCGGGGAGCTGTTTTTT.

V is TRBV5-6 and J is TRBJ2-7; D perhaps matches TRBD1 (6 bases). The CDR3 is made up of 14 amino acids. CDR1 is SGHDT and CDR2 is YYEEEE in the germline V gene. Trimming removed 0 bases from V and 3 bases from J, with 10 bases in between. For the CDR3, the DNA is TGTGCCAGCAGCTTGGGGGGGCGCGACTACGAGCAGTACTTC. Residues: CASSLGGRDYEQYF.

The DNA for the CDR3 is TGTGCCAGCTCACCGGTGGACTACGAGCAGTACTTC. Encoded protein: CASSPVDYEQYF. The chain uses TRBV18 and TRBJ2-7; D is ambiguous. V lost 3 bases, J lost 3 bases, and 6 bases lay in between. This CDR3 contains 12 residues. Germline values: CDR1 KGHSH, CDR2 LQKENI.

The gene calls are TRBV5-5 and TRBJ1-2; 11 bases map to TRBD1. Trimming at V came to 2 bases and at J to 7 bases, leaving 4 bases not matched to a gene. Germline V gene sequence: CDR1 SGHKS, CDR2 YYEKEE (reference sequence). CDR3 size: 14 residues. CDR3 sequence: CASSFGQGASGYTF. The CDR3 DNA is TGTGCCAGCAGCTTCGGACAGGGGGCCAGTGGCTACACCTTC.

V usage is TRBV4-2 and J usage is TRBJ1-1, with D perhaps TRBD1 (5 bases). Trimming stripped 0 bases from V and 1 base from J, with 9 bases between. This CDR3 region has 15 residues. The germline gives CDR1 LGHNA, CDR2 YNFKEQ. The CDR3 here is CASSQEGLRNTEAFF. The CDR3 DNA reads as TGTGCCAGCAGCCAAGAGGGGCTCAGGAACACTGAAGCTTTCTTT.

This sequence joins TRBV27 and TRBJ1-1; D unclear. There are 14 residues in the CDR3. CDR1 MNHEY and CDR2 SMNVEV come from the germline V gene (reference sequence). Trimming cost V 2 bases and J 5 bases, with 12 bases left between them. For the CDR3, the DNA is TGTGCCAGCAGTTTAAAGAGAAAAGGAACTGAAGCTTTCTTT. The encoded protein is CASSLKRKGTEAFF.

In regard to this clone: This sample includes further DNA sequences coding for the same CDR3. This chain joins TRBV6-5 and TRBJ2-1, with 8 bases fitting TRBD2. Germline V gene sequence: CDR1 MNHEY, CDR2 SVGAGI. The CDR3 totals 15 residues. V dropped 8 bases and J dropped 4; count of bases not matched to a gene: 10. The CDR3 spells CASCRGAGGYNEQFF. In DNA form, the CDR3 reads TGTGCCAGCTGCCGGGGGGCGGGAGGTTACAATGAGCAGTTCTTC.

The chain joins TRBV4-1 to TRBJ2-2; 8 bases match TRBD1. The J segment lost 6 bases and the V segment lost 6 bases, leaving 9 bases of the junction unmatched. The germline V gene has CDR1 MGHRA and CDR2 YSYEKL. CDR3 length equals 15 residues. CDR3 DNA: TGCGCCAGCAGTCTTTATCCAGGGGGCCCCGGGGAGCTGTTTTTT. This translates into CASSLYPGGPGELFF.

V usage is TRBV7-6 and J usage is TRBJ2-7; maybe TRBD2 (5 bases). The germline gives CDR1 SGHVS, CDR2 FNYEAQ. The CDR3 totals 14 residues. Trimming removed 6 bases at V and 6 bases at J, with 18 bases between. The CDR3 loop is CASSLDSHAFEQYF. DNA for the CDR3: TGTGCCAGCAGTCTGGACTCCCATGCCTTCGAGCAGTACTTC.

The chain uses TRBV9 and TRBJ2-2; tentative D call: TRBD2 (6 bases). CDR3 size: 17 residues. Trimming removed 4 bases at V and 4 bases at J, with 20 bases between. Germline values: CDR1 SGDLS, CDR2 YYNGEE. The CDR3 protein is CASSPPRGRQFTGELFF. The CDR3 DNA reads TGTGCCAGCAGCCCTCCCCGGGGGAGACAGTTCACCGGGGAGCTGTTTTTT.

The V call is TRBV29-1, the J call TRBJ2-1, with D possibly TRBD1 on 6 matching bases. Germline V lookup: CDR1 SQVTM, CDR2 ANQGSEA. There are 15 residues in the CDR3. The ends were cut back, 0 bases at V and 6 bases at J, with 15 bases in the middle. In DNA, the CDR3 is TGCAGCGTTGAAGAGGGGGCTTATAGTGGCAATGAGCAGTTCTTC. This encodes CSVEEGAYSGNEQFF.

This chain joins TRBV29-1 and TRBJ2-1; no clear D gene. Between the trimmed V and J ends, which lost 4 bases and 1 base, there was a span of 11 bases. CDR1 SQVTM and CDR2 ANQGSEA come from the germline V gene. The length of the CDR3 is 14 residues. The DNA of the CDR3 is TGCAGCGTTGCAGACGGCTCGTCCTACAATGAGCAGTTCTTC. As protein: CSVADGSSYNEQFF.

The chain uses TRBV15 and TRBJ2-5; 11 positions agree with TRBD1. Germline V gives CDR1 LNHNV, CDR2 YYDKDF (reference sequence). Trimming removed 9 bases from V and 3 bases from J; junction bases left unmatched: 3. This CDR3 comprises 13 residues. The CDR3 DNA follows: TGTGCCACGAGGGACAGGGGGAAAGAGACCCAGTACTTC. It yields the protein CATRDRGKETQYF.

The rearrangement uses TRBV7-9 and TRBJ2-1, with a tentative D call TRBD1 (5 bases). CDR3 length equals 13 residues. V lost 2 bases and J lost 8, with 10 bases in between. Germline lookup yields CDR1 SEHNR and CDR2 FQNEAQ (reference sequence). CDR3 DNA sequence: TGTGCCAGCAGCTTATATGGGGCAGATGAGCAGTTCTTC. Encoded protein: CASSLYGADEQFF.

The rearrangement links TRBV18 to TRBJ2-7, with 8 bases lining up with TRBD1. The V gene end was trimmed by 3 bases and the J gene end by 4 bases; junction bases not matched to a gene: 5. Germline lookup yields CDR1 KGHSH and CDR2 LQKENI. This CDR3 is built from 14 residues. The chain's CDR3 is CASSPRGRAYEQYF. The CDR3 nucleotides are TGTGCCAGCTCACCCAGGGGGCGGGCTTACGAGCAGTACTTC.

The V and J genes are TRBV25-1 and TRBJ1-3; the D gene is possibly TRBD1 (5 bases). The CDR3 sequence is 14 residues long. Looked up from germline, CDR1 is MGHDK and CDR2 is SYGVNS. The V end was cut by 5 bases, the J end by 4 bases, with 12 bases between. The CDR3 reads CASSYGGGGNTIYF. DNA of the CDR3: TGTGCCAGCAGTTACGGGGGTGGAGGAAACACCATATATTTT.

The V and J genes are TRBV27 and TRBJ2-7; D is perhaps TRBD1 (6 bases). The V gene lost 6 bases and the J gene lost 6 bases, with 15 bases spanning the gap. The CDR3 covers 13 residues. Germline V CDR1 and CDR2: MNHEY, SMNVEV (reference sequence). The CDR3 DNA is TGTGCCAGCAGGATAGGGGGTGGGGGCGAGCAGTACTTC. Translation: CASRIGGGGEQYF.

This clone was seen a single time. The rearrangement joins TRBV7-9 to TRBJ2-1; 9 nucleotides line up with TRBD2. The trim removed 2 bases at V and 5 bases at J, leaving 4 bases unmatched. The CDR3 length is 15 residues. Germline V gene data show CDR1 as SEHNR and CDR2 as FQNEAQ (reference sequence). This chain's CDR3 is CASSLPVAGDNEQFF. The CDR3 nucleotides are TGTGCCAGCAGCTTACCGGTAGCGGGAGACAATGAGCAGTTCTTC. The full variable domain, with the rest looked up from reference TRBV7-9 and TRBJ2-1, is DTGVSQNPRHKITKRGQNVTFRCDPISEHNRLYWYRQTLGQGPEFLTYFQNEAQLEKSRLLSDRFSAERPKGSFSTLEIQRTEQGDSAMYLCASSLPVAGDNEQFFGPGTRLTVL.

V and J are TRBV19 and TRBJ1-2; 8 nucleotides align to TRBD1. CDR1 LNHDA and CDR2 SQIVND come from the germline V gene (reference sequence). The V segment lost 5 bases and the J segment 4 bases; nucleotides outside the gene matches: 0. The CDR3 sequence is 12 residues long. CDR3 in DNA: TGTGCCAGTAGTGACAGGGGCTATGGCTACACCTTC. It yields the protein CASSDRGYGYTF. Looking up the rest from reference TRBV19 and TRBJ1-2 gives the full variable domain: DGGITQSPKYLFRKEGQNVTLSCEQNLNHDAMYWYRQDPGQGLRLIYYSQIVNDFQKGDIAEGYSVSREKKESFPLTVTSAQKNPTAFYLCASSDRGYGYTFGSGTRLTVV.

J is TRBJ2-1 and V is TRBV14, with TRBD2 matching 14 bases. Germline V lookup: CDR1 SGHDN, CDR2 FVKESK. V was clipped by 4 bases and J by 6 bases; unmatched bases: 2. The CDR3 totals 15 residues. The DNA for the CDR3 is TGTGCCAGCAGCCTGGGACTAGCGGGAGCCAATGAGCAGTTCTTC. Its translation: CASSLGLAGANEQFF.